This record looks at one T cell receptor beta chain sequence and its context. The sample originates from a study of T cells in Graves' hyperthyroidism and ophthalmopathy. Clinicians diagnosed patients from clinical symptoms, serum thyroxine and TRAb, thyroid ultrasound and orbital computed tomography. Amplification yielded TCR beta CDR3 regions, with RNA transcripts as the source. In the first-round RT-PCR of the TCR CDR3, the HTBI primer set was used. TCRdb reprocessed the multiplex PCR reads via MiXCR and lists one record per CDR3 protein. This sample carries some 510,000 distinct CDR3 sequences, approximately 44% of them seen once, and the ten largest clones take about 8.2%. Germline V CDR1 and CDR2: SQVTM, ANQGSEA. The CDR3 extends over 17 amino acids. Trimming shortened V by 1 base and J by 0 bases, and 15 bases separated the two germline ends.

The receptor was isolated from a woman under 30 with Graves' hyperthyroidism. The chain uses TRBV29-1 and TRBJ2-2; TRBD1 is a possible D gene (6 bases). Sequenced sample: peripheral blood or thyroid tissue (not recorded which). The CDR3 region is CSVEARWQGTNTGELFF. CDR3 coding DNA: TGCAGCGTTGAAGCCCGGTGGCAGGGGACGAACACCGGGGAGCTGTTTTTT.